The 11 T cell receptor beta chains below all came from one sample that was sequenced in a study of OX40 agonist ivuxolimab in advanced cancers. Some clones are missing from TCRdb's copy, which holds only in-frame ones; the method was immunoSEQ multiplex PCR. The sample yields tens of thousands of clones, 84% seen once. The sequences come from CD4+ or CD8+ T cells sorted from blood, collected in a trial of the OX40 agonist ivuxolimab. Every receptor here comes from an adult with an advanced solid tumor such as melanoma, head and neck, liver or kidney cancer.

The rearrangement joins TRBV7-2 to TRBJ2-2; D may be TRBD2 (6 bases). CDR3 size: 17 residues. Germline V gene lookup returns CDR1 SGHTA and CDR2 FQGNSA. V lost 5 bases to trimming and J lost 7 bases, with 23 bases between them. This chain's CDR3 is CASSAGGVIGVGGELFF. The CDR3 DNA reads TGTGCCAGCAGCGCCGGGGGTGTTATAGGGGTAGGCGGGGAGCTGTTTTTT.

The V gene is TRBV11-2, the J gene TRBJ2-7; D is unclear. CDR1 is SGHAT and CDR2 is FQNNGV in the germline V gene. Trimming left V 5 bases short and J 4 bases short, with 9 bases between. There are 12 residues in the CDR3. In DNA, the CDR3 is TGTGCCAGCAGCCTTGGCTGGTACGAGCAGTACTTC. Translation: CASSLGWYEQYF.

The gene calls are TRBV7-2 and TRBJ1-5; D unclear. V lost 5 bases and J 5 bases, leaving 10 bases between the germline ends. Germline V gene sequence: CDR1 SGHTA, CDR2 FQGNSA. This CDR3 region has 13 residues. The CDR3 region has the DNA TGTGCCAGCAGCCCGCGGCAGGATCAGCCCCAGCATTTT. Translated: CASSPRQDQPQHF.

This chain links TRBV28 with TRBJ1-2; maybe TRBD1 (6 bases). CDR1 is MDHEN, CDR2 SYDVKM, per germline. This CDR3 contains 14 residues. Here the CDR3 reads CASRVEVGAYGYTF. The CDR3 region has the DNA TGTGCTTCGAGGGTCGAAGTGGGGGCCTATGGCTACACCTTC.

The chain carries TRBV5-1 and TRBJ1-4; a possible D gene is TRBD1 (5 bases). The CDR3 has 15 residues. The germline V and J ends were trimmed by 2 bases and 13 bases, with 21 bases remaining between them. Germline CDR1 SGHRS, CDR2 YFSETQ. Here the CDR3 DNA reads TGCGCCAGCAGCTTTTCGGGACTGGGTGGACTAGGACTGTTTTTT. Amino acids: CASSFSGLGGLGLFF.

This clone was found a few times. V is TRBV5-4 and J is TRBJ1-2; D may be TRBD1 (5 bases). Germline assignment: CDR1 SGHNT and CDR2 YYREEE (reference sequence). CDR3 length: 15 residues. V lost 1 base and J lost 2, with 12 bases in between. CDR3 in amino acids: CASSLPGRENYGYTF. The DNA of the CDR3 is TGTGCCAGCAGCTTGCCTGGCAGGGAGAACTATGGCTACACCTTC.

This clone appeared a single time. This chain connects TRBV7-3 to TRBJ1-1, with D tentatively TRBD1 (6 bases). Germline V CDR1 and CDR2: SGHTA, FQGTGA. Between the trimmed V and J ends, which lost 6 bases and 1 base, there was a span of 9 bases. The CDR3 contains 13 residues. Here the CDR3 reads CASSRTENTEAFF. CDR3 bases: TGTGCCAGCAGTCGGACAGAGAACACTGAAGCTTTCTTT.

In DNA form, the CDR3 reads TGCGCCAGCAGCTGGGGGACAGCTAATGAAAAACTGTTTTTT. Protein product: CASSWGTANEKLFF. The V and J genes are TRBV5-1 and TRBJ1-4; TRBD1 aligns across 7 bases. The V and J ends lost 3 bases and 3 bases, in that order; junction bases with no gene match: 2. Germline loops: CDR1 SGHRS, CDR2 YFSETQ. The length of the CDR3 is 14 residues.

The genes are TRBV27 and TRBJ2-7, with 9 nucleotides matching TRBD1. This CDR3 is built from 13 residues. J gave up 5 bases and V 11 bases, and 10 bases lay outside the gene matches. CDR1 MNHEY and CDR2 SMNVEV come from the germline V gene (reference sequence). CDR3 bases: TGTGCCCCCGGGACAGGGAGTTTCGACGAGCAGTACGTC. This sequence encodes CAPGTGSFDEQYV.

CDR3 DNA: TGTGCCAGCAGTGCGAGCTGCCCCCCCCCTACCTACGAGCAGTACTTC. Translating it yields CASSASCPPPTYEQYF. The chain couples TRBV25-1 to TRBJ2-7; D gene uncertain. Germline CDR1 reads MGHDK; CDR2 reads SYGVNS. The CDR3 length is 16 residues. V was pared by 4 bases and J by 2 bases, with 18 bases between.

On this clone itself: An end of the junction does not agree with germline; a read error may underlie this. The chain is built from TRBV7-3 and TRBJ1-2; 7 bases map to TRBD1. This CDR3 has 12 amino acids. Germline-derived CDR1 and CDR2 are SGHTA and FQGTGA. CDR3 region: CASSLTGVGYTF. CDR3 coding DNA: TGTGCCAGCAGCCTAACAGGGGTTGGCTACACCTTC. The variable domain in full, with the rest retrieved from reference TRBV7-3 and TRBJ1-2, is GAGVSQTPSNKVTEKGKYVELRCDPISGHTALYWYRQSLGQGPEFLIYFQGTGAADDSGLPNDRFFAVRPEGSVSTLKIQRTERGDSAVYLCASSLTGVGYTFGSGTRLTVV.